The 4 T cell receptor beta chains below come from one sample, sequenced in a study of T cells in narcolepsy. Libraries were prepared by immunoSEQ multiplex PCR; TCRdb keeps only in-frame clonotypes and omits some of them. The sample includes some 24,000 clones, approximately 89% of them seen just once. The sequenced sample was CD45RA- memory CD4+ T cells from PBMCs. These receptors came from a human donor with narcolepsy.

The chain links TRBV19 to TRBJ1-5; 9 positions agree with TRBD1. CDR1 LNHDA and CDR2 SQIVND come from the germline V gene (reference sequence). The CDR3 has 16 residues. The V gene end was trimmed by 8 bases and the J gene end by 6 bases; junction bases not matched to a gene: 14. The DNA of the CDR3 is TGTGCCAGTCAGCAACCCGGGACAGGGTTGGGTCAGCCCCAGCATTTT. Protein: CASQQPGTGLGQPQHF.

The genes are TRBV29-1 and TRBJ2-1, with 7 bases aligning to TRBD1. The CDR3 is made up of 14 amino acids. The V and J ends lost 6 bases and 5 bases, in that order; junction bases with no gene match: 10. The germline gives CDR1 SQVTM, CDR2 ANQGSEA. The CDR3: CSVATGPTDNEQFF. The CDR3 DNA sequence: TGCAGCGTCGCGACAGGGCCAACAGACAATGAGCAGTTCTTC.

The CDR3 here is CASSAPGTGGGYEQYF. In DNA, the CDR3 is TGTGCCAGCAGTGCCCCCGGGACAGGGGGCGGGTACGAGCAGTACTTC. The chain combines TRBV6-1 with TRBJ2-7, with 12 positions matching TRBD1. V lost 4 bases and J lost 4; bases outside the gene matches: 8. The CDR3 has 16 amino acids. The germline gives CDR1 MNHNS, CDR2 SASEGT.

This clone showed up just once. This chain joins TRBV7-2 and TRBJ1-5; D is unresolved. The CDR3 loop spans 12 amino acids. The V end lost 3 bases, the J end lost 7 bases, and 7 bases lay between the germline ends. Germline values: CDR1 SGHTA, CDR2 FQGNSA. CDR3 loop: CASSLGRQPQHF. Here the CDR3 DNA reads TGTGCCAGCAGCTTGGGGAGGCAGCCCCAGCATTTT. The complete variable domain, with remaining parts taken from reference TRBV7-2 and TRBJ1-5, reads GAGVSQSPSNKVTEKGKDVELRCDPISGHTALYWYRQSLGQGLEFLIYFQGNSAPDKSGLPSDRFSAERTGGSVSTLTIQRTQQEDSAVYLCASSLGRQPQHFGDGTRLSIL.